These 17 T cell receptor beta chains share one sample of origin, sequenced in a study of Graves' ophthalmopathy and Graves' hyperthyroidism. As the template, RNA transcripts were used to amplify TCR beta CDR3 regions. Second-round multiplex PCR followed a first-round RT-PCR using HTBI primers. TCRdb passed the multiplex PCR reads through MiXCR, listing each CDR3 protein once. The table includes about 1.1 million distinct CDR3 sequences, 36% detected once. Sequenced: peripheral blood or thyroid tissue (not recorded which). The source is an adult man with Graves' hyperthyroidism.

The chain links TRBV29-1 to TRBJ2-7; 13 bases are shared with TRBD2. Germline lookup yields CDR1 SQVTM and CDR2 ANQGSEA. The V gene end was trimmed by 5 bases and the J gene end by 2 bases; junction bases not matched to a gene: 9. This CDR3 is 16 amino acids long. In DNA, the CDR3 is TGCAGCGTTCGGACTAGCGGGAGTTACCTAGCCTACGAGCAGTACTTC. Protein: CSVRTSGSYLAYEQYF.

Turning to this clonotype: A much bigger clone sits one base away, suggesting this may be a read error. The chain employs TRBV19 and TRBJ2-5; D is undetermined. Germline assignment: CDR1 LNHDA and CDR2 SQIVND (reference sequence). The CDR3 consists of 13 residues. Trimming took off 6 bases at V and 5 bases at J, with 13 bases between the two ends. This chain's CDR3 is CASRAGPEETQYF. The DNA for the CDR3 is TGTGCCAGTAGGGCAGGACCCGAGGAGACCCAGTACTTC.

In this sample, this clonotype turned up a few times. This chain uses TRBV27 with TRBJ1-1; perhaps TRBD1 as D (5 bases). Trimming removed 7 bases from V and 5 bases from J, with 20 bases in between. Germline V gives CDR1 MNHEY, CDR2 SMNVEV (reference sequence). The CDR3 runs to 15 residues. As DNA, the CDR3 is TGTGCCAGCACGCCGTCGACCCGAGGGGCGACTGAAGCTTTCTTT. This sequence encodes CASTPSTRGATEAFF.

This chain uses TRBV7-2 with TRBJ2-5; D is uncertain. V shed 8 bases and J shed 5 bases, with 15 bases lying between them. Germline values: CDR1 SGHTA, CDR2 FQGNSA. The CDR3 contains 13 residues. CDR3 bases: TGTGCCAGCGGTTTCTATGCTGGGGAGACCCAGTACTTC. This codes for CASGFYAGETQYF. Using reference TRBV7-2 and TRBJ2-5 for the parts outside the CDR3, the full variable domain is GAGVSQSPSNKVTEKGKDVELRCDPISGHTALYWYRQSLGQGLEFLIYFQGNSAPDKSGLPSDRFSAERTGGSVSTLTIQRTQQEDSAVYLCASGFYAGETQYFGPGTRLLVL.

The table lists this clonotype with many counts. V and J are TRBV7-9 and TRBJ2-5, with D uncertain. This CDR3 spans 13 amino acids. V lost 4 bases and J lost 4, with 10 bases in between. Germline V lookup: CDR1 SEHNR, CDR2 FQNEAQ (reference sequence). The CDR3 DNA reads TGTGCCAGCAGCTCCCATACTTTAGAGACCCAGTACTTC. Protein product: CASSSHTLETQYF. Drawing the rest from reference TRBV7-9 and TRBJ2-5, the complete variable domain is DTGVSQNPRHKITKRGQNVTFRCDPISEHNRLYWYRQTLGQGPEFLTYFQNEAQLEKSRLLSDRFSAERPKGSFSTLEIQRTEQGDSAMYLCASSSHTLETQYFGPGTRLLVL.

This clonotype was detected many times. The chain carries TRBV7-2 and TRBJ1-2, with a possible D match to TRBD1 (5 bases). Germline V gives CDR1 SGHTA, CDR2 FQGNSA. V shed 5 bases and J shed 8 bases, with 24 bases lying between them. CDR3 length: 16 residues. The CDR3 loop is CASSLRPGTVRVGYTF. CDR3 coding DNA: TGTGCCAGCAGCCTCCGTCCCGGGACGGTCCGTGTAGGCTACACCTTC. Looking up the rest from reference TRBV7-2 and TRBJ1-2 gives the full variable domain: GAGVSQSPSNKVTEKGKDVELRCDPISGHTALYWYRQSLGQGLEFLIYFQGNSAPDKSGLPSDRFSAERTGGSVSTLTIQRTQQEDSAVYLCASSLRPGTVRVGYTFGSGTRLTVV.

This clonotype appeared a few times. The genes are TRBV15 and TRBJ1-2; D gene ambiguous. CDR3 size: 12 residues. The V end lost 8 bases, the J end lost 0 bases, and 7 bases lay between the germline ends. Germline assignment: CDR1 LNHNV and CDR2 YYDKDF (reference sequence). CDR3 nucleotides: TGTGCCACCTACAGTTCTAACTATGGCTACACCTTC. Protein sequence: CATYSSNYGYTF.

Worth noting for this clonotype: A read error may be the cause here, since a much bigger clone is one base away. The rearrangement uses TRBV25-1 and TRBJ1-2; D perhaps matches TRBD1 (6 bases). CDR1 and CDR2 (germline): MGHDK, SYGVNS. The CDR3 extends over 14 amino acids. The CDR3 sequence is CAGSSQGSSYGYTF. CDR3 in DNA: TGCGCCGGCAGCTCACAGGGAAGTAGCTATGGCTACACCTTC.

The V gene is TRBV12-5, the J gene TRBJ1-1, with D perhaps matching TRBD1 (5 bases). The germline CDR1 and CDR2 sequences are LGHNT and FRNRAP. V was pared by 5 bases and J by 3 bases, with 7 bases between. This CDR3 is 12 amino acids long. Here the CDR3 DNA reads TGTGCTAGTGGTGGGGGGGACACTGAAGCTTTCTTT. It yields the protein CASGGGDTEAFF.

The chain couples TRBV29-1 to TRBJ2-2; TRBD1 matches at 9 bases. The ends lost 8 bases at V and 5 bases at J; junction bases unmatched: 6. The V gene's germline CDR1 is SQVTM and CDR2 ANQGSEA. This CDR3 has 13 amino acids. The CDR3 spells CSSYGTGTGELFF. CDR3 sequence (DNA): TGCAGCAGTTACGGGACAGGGACCGGGGAGCTGTTTTTT.

This clonotype was detected many times. J is TRBJ2-7 and V is TRBV20-1, with D perhaps matching TRBD2 (5 bases). Per the germline V gene, CDR1 is DFQATT and CDR2 is SNEGSKA (reference sequence). This CDR3 region has 14 residues. V was shortened by 2 bases and J by 4 bases, with 15 bases between the two germline ends. The DNA for the CDR3 is TGCAGTGCTAGACTGGAGCGGCGCAGTTACGAGCAGTACTTC. It yields the protein CSARLERRSYEQYF.

This clonotype was observed a few times. V is TRBV2 and J is TRBJ1-3; no reliable D call. Trimming removed 4 bases from V and 2 bases from J, with 12 bases in between. CDR1 is SNHLY, CDR2 FYNNEI, per germline. The CDR3 covers 15 residues. CDR3 protein: CASSGVFFPGNTIYF. The CDR3 region has the DNA TGTGCCAGCAGTGGCGTGTTTTTCCCTGGAAACACCATATATTTT.

The CDR3 DNA sequence: TGTGCCATCAGGGAAGCCAGGAACAGCCAGCCCCAGCATTTT. It specifies CAIREARNSQPQHF. The V call is TRBV10-3, the J call TRBJ1-5; D remains unclear. V dropped 6 bases and J dropped 7 bases, with 16 bases sitting between them. In germline, CDR1 is ENHRY, CDR2 SYGVKD. The CDR3 spans 14 residues.

This clonotype was detected only a few times. The J gene is TRBJ1-1, the V gene TRBV5-4, with 9 bases that match TRBD1. V was pared by 4 bases and J by 6 bases, with 4 bases of the junction left unmatched. CDR3 length: 13 amino acids. In germline, CDR1 is SGHNT, CDR2 YYREEE (reference sequence). CDR3 DNA: TGTGCCAGCAGCATAGACAGGGGGGCTGAAGCTTTCTTT. Residues: CASSIDRGAEAFF.

This clonotype was detected a few times. The junction shows a germline mismatch at one end, possibly a read error. This chain uses TRBV6-4 with TRBJ1-1, with 9 bases that match TRBD1. This CDR3 has 18 residues. Germline V gene data show CDR1 as MRHNA and CDR2 as SNTAGT. This CDR3 is CASSYSRTDRGSNTEAFF. The CDR3 nucleotides read TGTGCCAGCAGTTACTCGAGAACGGACAGGGGTTCGAACACTGAAGCTTTCTTT.

V is TRBV15 and J is TRBJ1-2; the D is unclear. This CDR3 contains 15 residues. The germline V gene encodes CDR1 LNHNV and CDR2 YYDKDF (reference sequence). Trimming left V 0 bases short and J 4 bases short, with 12 bases between. The CDR3 here is CATSRDFGDTYGYTF. CDR3 DNA: TGTGCCACCAGCAGAGATTTCGGGGATACCTATGGCTACACCTTC.

As for this clonotype: Since the CDR3 does not end with the conserved phenylalanine or tryptophan, this likely comes from a read error. This sequence joins TRBV7-9 and TRBJ1-1, with D hard to call. CDR3 length equals 12 residues. Per germline, CDR1 SEHNR and CDR2 FQNEAQ (reference sequence). V dropped 5 bases and J dropped 5 bases, with 9 bases sitting between them. The CDR3 sequence is CASSKWGTEAFL. The DNA for the CDR3 is TGTGCCAGCAGCAAGTGGGGTACTGAAGCTTTCCTT.